A single TCR beta chain is shown here with its context. In this sample, this clonotype turned up many times. The antigen it recognizes is unknown. No much larger clone is present one base from it, and per-base qualities are unavailable. Sample treatment or condition, as interpreted from the label and publication: allogeneic hematopoietic cell transplantation with graft depleted of TCRalphabeta T cells and CD19 B cells. The transplant recipients were children given TCRalphabeta/CD19-depleted allogeneic hematopoietic cell grafts. This entry comes from a study of T-cell reconstitution after alpha-beta-depleted transplantation in children listed by TCRdb under 2016. In terms of the full investigation: T-cell immune reconstitution after TCRalphabeta/CD19-depleted allogeneic hematopoietic cell transplantation in children was quantitatively tracked in the study by means of TCR repertoire profiling.

The library was made by PCR. This sample was sequenced with an Illumina HiSeq 2500. TCR libraries were prepared with molecular barcoding, using unique molecular identifiers to normalize TCRbeta repertoire quantification. The public reads were run again by TCRdb, first through fastp at Q25 and then through MiXCR, and only productive beta chains were kept. Each entry is one CDR3 protein sequence, shown with its most common DNA and genes. The sample table lists hundreds of thousands of distinct CDR3 sequences, 13% of them with a count of one. The ten largest account for 0.79% of the sample. Counted from cysteine to phenylalanine, this CDR3 has 14 amino acids. Of all the DNA, just the CDR3 is kept, 42 bases in frame from base 1. The V end loses 0 bases and the J end loses 9 bases, and a stretch of 12 bases separates them. CDR1 and CDR2, per the germline V gene (reference sequence), are MNHEY and SMNVEV.

Overall study results and their limits: Over subsequent months, a decline in hyperexpanded clone frequencies was noted, and after one year, T-cell counts and TCRbeta diversity were mostly ascribed to newly produced T cells. In some patients, the high TCRbeta diversity seen at day 60 was put down to recipient T cells and intrathymic progenitors that had survived conditioning. The apparently early recovery of alphabetaT-cell counts about two months after transplant reportedly depended on only several hundred rapidly expanded clones that came from non-depleted graft cells.

The chain uses TRBV27 and TRBJ2-1; the D gene is perhaps TRBD1, on 6 matching bases. The clonotype originates from a girl aged 2 to 9 with congenital amegakaryocytic thrombocytopenia, due to receive a stem cell transplant. The sample here was PBMCs, taken before TCRalphabeta/CD19-depleted stem cell transplant. The CDR3 corresponds to CASSLSQGNGEQFF. The bases are TGTGCCAGCAGTTTATCGCAGGGGAATGGTGAGCAGTTCTTC.